The 24 T cell receptor beta chains listed next were all sequenced from one sample in a study of blood T cells in healthy people across ages. Then a second PCR, running roughly 7 to 11 cycles, was carried out with a sample-barcoded 5' primer and a J-beta primer mix. One entry per CDR3 protein results from TCRdb running MiXCR on the 5' RACE reads. The data contain roughly 1.4 million distinct CDR3 sequences, approximately 59% of them singletons. Sequenced sample: blood. The receptors stem from a young man in good health.

The rearrangement uses TRBV25-1 and TRBJ2-1; D is perhaps TRBD1 or TRBD2 (5 bases each). CDR1 and CDR2 from the germline V gene are MGHDK and SYGVNS. With 0 bases removed from V and 6 bases from J, the gap between germline ends came to 6 bases. The CDR3 has 13 residues. The CDR3 protein is CASSEYGGNEQFF. The CDR3 bases are TGTGCCAGCAGTGAATATGGGGGCAATGAGCAGTTCTTC.

This clonotype was detected once. CDR3 sequence: CSARRQVPDGYTF. In nucleotides, the CDR3 is TGCAGTGCTAGACGGCAGGTCCCGGATGGCTACACCTTC. The rearrangement links TRBV20-1 to TRBJ1-2; D unresolved. The V gene lost 2 bases and the J gene lost 6 bases, with 13 bases spanning the gap. The CDR3 runs to 13 residues. Germline V gene data show CDR1 as DFQATT and CDR2 as SNEGSKA (reference sequence).

The V and J genes are TRBV20-1 and TRBJ2-7, with 7 bases lining up with TRBD1. The length of the CDR3 is 15 residues. CDR1 is DFQATT and CDR2 is SNEGSKA in the germline V gene (reference sequence). V shed 6 bases, J shed 0 bases, and the junction held 11 bases outside the gene matches. The DNA of the CDR3 is TGCAGTGCCAGAACCGCCGGGACAGCCTCCTACGAGCAGTACTTC. Amino acid sequence: CSARTAGTASYEQYF.

This rearrangement joins TRBV30 to TRBJ1-1; D perhaps matches TRBD1 (5 bases). V was pared by 0 bases and J by 4 bases, with 9 bases between. CDR1 and CDR2 (germline): GTSNPN, SVGIG (reference sequence). CDR3 size: 13 residues. The CDR3 loop is CAWSVHGGTEAFF. For the CDR3, the DNA is TGTGCCTGGAGTGTACACGGGGGCACTGAAGCTTTCTTT.

The sample holds one count of this clonotype. Germline and junction disagree at one end, which may indicate a read error. The V call is TRBV27, the J call TRBJ1-5; D perhaps matches TRBD1 (6 bases). Germline V CDR1 and CDR2: MNHEY, SMNVEV (reference sequence). CDR3 length: 12 residues. The DNA for the CDR3 is TGTGCCAGCAGGAAACAGGGCCAGCCCCGGCATTTT. This codes for CASRKQGQPRHF.

The chain uses TRBV5-1 and TRBJ2-3; maybe TRBD2 (6 bases). This CDR3 contains 15 residues. V was cut by 4 bases and J by 2 bases, with 14 bases left in between. The germline V gene encodes CDR1 SGHRS and CDR2 YFSETQ. The CDR3 DNA sequence: TGCGCCAGCAGCCCGGGAGAAACTAACACAGATACGCAGTATTTT. Amino acids: CASSPGETNTDTQYF. The variable domain in full, with the rest retrieved from reference TRBV5-1 and TRBJ2-3, is KAGVTQTPRYLIKTRGQQVTLSCSPISGHRSVSWYQQTPGQGLQFLFEYFSETQRNKGNFPGRFSGRQFSNSRSEMNVSTLELGDSALYLCASSPGETNTDTQYFGPGTRLTVL.

This clonotype was counted between two and nine times. V gene TRBV7-2 combines with J gene TRBJ2-5; 8 positions agree with TRBD1. J gave up 5 bases and V 5 bases, and 10 bases lay outside the gene matches. This CDR3 is built from 15 residues. Looked up from germline, CDR1 is SGHTA and CDR2 is FQGNSA. The CDR3 DNA reads TGTGCCAGCAGCCGGGGGACAGGTTGGATGGAGACCCAGTACTTC. This sequence encodes CASSRGTGWMETQYF. The full variable domain, its missing parts supplied by reference TRBV7-2 and TRBJ2-5, is GAGVSQSPSNKVTEKGKDVELRCDPISGHTALYWYRQSLGQGLEFLIYFQGNSAPDKSGLPSDRFSAERTGGSVSTLTIQRTQQEDSAVYLCASSRGTGWMETQYFGPGTRLLVL.

The gene calls are TRBV29-1 and TRBJ1-2, with D possibly TRBD1 on 6 matching bases. This CDR3 is 13 amino acids long. The germline V and J ends were trimmed by 4 bases and 7 bases, with 16 bases remaining between them. Per the germline V gene, CDR1 is SQVTM and CDR2 is ANQGSEA. The CDR3 spells CSVAPQGRSGYTF. DNA for the CDR3: TGCAGCGTTGCCCCCCAGGGGAGGAGTGGCTACACCTTC.

V is TRBV6-5 and J is TRBJ2-6; weak D call: TRBD1 (6 bases). Germline values: CDR1 MNHEY, CDR2 SVGAGI. V was cut by 6 bases and J by 0 bases, with 12 bases left in between. The CDR3 is 16 residues long. CDR3 residues: CASRHPQGSGANVLTF. The CDR3 bases are TGTGCCAGCAGACACCCACAGGGCTCTGGGGCCAACGTCCTGACTTTC.

The chain recombines TRBV13 with TRBJ2-3; no firm D call. The germline CDR1 and CDR2 sequences are PRHDT and FYEKMQ (reference sequence). V dropped 2 bases and J dropped 2 bases, with 14 bases sitting between them. This CDR3 is built from 16 residues. This chain's CDR3 is CASSLRGRIYTDTQYF. For the CDR3, the DNA is TGTGCCAGCAGCTTAAGAGGCCGGATTTACACAGATACGCAGTATTTT. Complete variable domain (other parts from reference TRBV13 and TRBJ2-3): AAGVIQSPRHLIKEKRETATLKCYPIPRHDTVYWYQQGPGQDPQFLISFYEKMQSDKGSIPDRFSAQQFSDYHSELNMSSLELGDSALYFCASSLRGRIYTDTQYFGPGTRLTVL.

This clonotype was detected only once. The chain combines TRBV14 with TRBJ2-7; no definite D call. V was cut by 2 bases and J by 0 bases, with 8 bases left in between. CDR1 SGHDN and CDR2 FVKESK come from the germline V gene. This CDR3 spans 14 amino acids. This chain's CDR3 is CASSQRPTSYEQYF. CDR3 DNA sequence: TGTGCCAGCAGCCAACGGCCGACCTCCTACGAGCAGTACTTC.

This clonotype has more than one count but fewer than ten. The chain employs TRBV5-6 and TRBJ1-2, with 7 nucleotides matching TRBD1. The CDR3 extends over 13 amino acids. CDR1 is SGHDT and CDR2 is YYEEEE in the germline V gene. With 4 bases clipped from V and 8 bases from J, the junction kept 8 bases outside the gene matches. DNA of the CDR3: TGTGCCAGCAGCCGCGACAGGGCCGAAGGCTACACCTTC. It encodes CASSRDRAEGYTF.

In nucleotides, the CDR3 is TGCAGTGCTCAGCGGCAGCCTACTTACAATGAGCAGTTCTTC. Translating it yields CSAQRQPTYNEQFF. The rearrangement joins TRBV20-1 to TRBJ2-1; weak D call: TRBD2 (5 bases). Trimming shortened V by 5 bases and J by 4 bases, and 15 bases separated the two germline ends. This CDR3 spans 14 amino acids. The germline CDR1 and CDR2 sequences are DFQATT and SNEGSKA (reference sequence).

This clonotype appeared once. The chain couples TRBV30 to TRBJ2-4; D gene uncertain. Germline V gene sequence: CDR1 GTSNPN, CDR2 SVGIG (reference sequence). Trimming shortened V by 5 bases and J by 13 bases, and 24 bases separated the two germline ends. The CDR3 runs to 14 residues. CDR3 region: CAWETDVSYNEQYF. As DNA, the CDR3 is TGTGCCTGGGAGACGGATGTCTCCTACAATGAGCAGTACTTC.

The chain's CDR3 is CASSGSGGFYEQYF. The CDR3 nucleotides are TGTGCCAGCAGCGGAAGCGGAGGGTTCTACGAGCAGTACTTC. The V gene is TRBV9, the J gene TRBJ2-4; D might be TRBD2 (6 bases). The J call is doubtful: the DNA matches TRBJ2-7 better. Germline V lookup: CDR1 SGDLS, CDR2 YYNGEE. The CDR3 contains 14 residues.

This clonotype was observed a handful of times. The rearrangement links TRBV4-1 to TRBJ2-7; a weak D match, TRBD2 (6 bases). The assigned J gene may be wrong: the sequence end matches TRBJ2-4 better. The CDR3 runs 15 residues. Germline V gene lookup returns CDR1 MGHRA and CDR2 YSYEKL. DNA of the CDR3: TGCGCCAGCAGCCAACTGGGGGGAACCAAAAACATTCAGTACTTC. It is translated as CASSQLGGTKNIQYF.

The genes are TRBV24-1 and TRBJ2-7; no definite D call. The V gene lost 2 bases and the J gene lost 2 bases, with 9 bases spanning the gap. The germline V gene encodes CDR1 KGHDR and CDR2 SFDVKD. The CDR3 length is 14 residues. CDR3 DNA sequence: TGTGCCACCAGTGATTCGGAGAGCACCTACGAGCAGTACTTC. Protein sequence: CATSDSESTYEQYF.

This clonotype was observed a handful of times. V usage is TRBV7-2 and J usage is TRBJ2-7, with TRBD1 matching over 8 bases. The J segment lost 0 bases and the V segment lost 1 base, leaving 8 bases of the junction unmatched. This CDR3 contains 17 residues. Germline lookup yields CDR1 SGHTA and CDR2 FQGNSA. This chain's CDR3 is CASSLVSRGPISYEQYF. Written as DNA, the CDR3 is TGTGCCAGCAGCTTAGTGTCCAGGGGGCCTATCTCCTACGAGCAGTACTTC.

Concerning this clonotype itself: One end of the junction is discordant with germline, which a read error may explain. V is TRBV10-3 and J is TRBJ2-4; D may be TRBD1 (6 bases). The better agreement between TRBJ2-7 and the DNA end casts doubt on the J call. CDR3 length: 13 amino acids. CDR1 ENHRY and CDR2 SYGVKD come from the germline V gene. The CDR3 DNA sequence: TGTGCCAGCAGTTACAGGGATTACTACGAGCAGTACTTC. Translation: CASSYRDYYEQYF.

This chain uses TRBV6-1 with TRBJ1-1; D is perhaps TRBD1 (5 bases). This CDR3 is built from 16 residues. Trimming stripped 2 bases from V and 1 base from J, with 14 bases between. Germline CDR1 and CDR2: MNHNS and SASEGT. Here the CDR3 reads CASSEREGVWNTEAFF. DNA for the CDR3: TGTGCCAGCAGTGAACGAGAAGGGGTTTGGAACACTGAAGCTTTCTTT.

The V call is TRBV12-3 or TRBV12-4, the J call TRBJ2-3, with D tentatively TRBD1 (5 bases). The V end lost 5 bases, the J end lost 6 bases, and 18 bases lay between the germline ends. This CDR3 spans 15 amino acids. CDR3 DNA: TGTGCCAGCAGTCAGACAGAAACTCATTGGGATACGCAGTATTTT. Translating gives CASSQTETHWDTQYF.

This chain joins TRBV6-1 and TRBJ2-1; 10 positions match TRBD2. Germline V gene data show CDR1 as MNHNS and CDR2 as SASEGT. The CDR3 runs 16 residues. V was clipped by 4 bases and J by 1 base; unmatched bases: 4. DNA of the CDR3: TGTGCCAGCAGTGTCCCAGCGGGAGGGTCCTACAATGAGCAGTTCTTC. Encoded protein: CASSVPAGGSYNEQFF.

The chain has TRBV5-1 and TRBJ2-1; 7 bases are shared with TRBD1. CDR3 length: 15 amino acids. Germline trimming cut 1 base from V and 4 bases from J; bases unmatched to any gene: 5. The germline V gene has CDR1 SGHRS and CDR2 YFSETQ. Here the CDR3 DNA reads TGCGCCAGCAGCTTGTACAGGGGCGTTTACAATGAGCAGTTCTTC. This sequence encodes CASSLYRGVYNEQFF.

This clonotype has only a few counts. The gene calls are TRBV12-3 or TRBV12-4 and TRBJ2-1; D assignment may be TRBD1 or TRBD2 (7 bases each). The V end was cut by 3 bases, the J end by 7 bases, with 16 bases between. The CDR3 totals 15 residues. The CDR3 nucleotides are TGTGCCAGCAGTTTTGTAGCTCAGGGGGGGAATGAGCAGTTCTTC. As protein: CASSFVAQGGNEQFF.